The present T cell receptor beta chain was sequenced within a study of CD8 T cells in ankylosing spondylitis. Study results and caveats: Earlier authors reported some of these motif variants in reactive arthritis synovial fluid and blood. Made up of under 10 highly homologous variants, a TCR beta motif appeared characteristic of ankylosing spondylitis blood. Clones linked to disease, bearing a CD8+ phenotype, were relatively rare in peripheral blood.

Germline values: CDR1 SGHTA, CDR2 FQGNSA. Deletions cut 4 bases from V and 5 bases from J, with 9 bases between. The CDR3 extends over 13 amino acids. The authors made TCR beta libraries by quantitative 5'-RACE with molecular barcodes. TCRdb analysed the 5' RACE reads with MiXCR anew, one entry per CDR3 protein. The top ten clones hold roughly 14% of a sample with 250,000 to 350,000 distinct CDR3 sequences, 8% of them seen once. Comments on this clonotype: Its antigen is unknown.

The rearrangement joins TRBV7-2 to TRBJ2-1; no firm D call. This TCR was sampled from a male donor with ankylosing spondylitis. Sequenced: blood, either unsorted or a sorted T cell fraction (not recorded which). CDR3: CASSWAVDNEQFF. The CDR3 nucleotides are TGTGCCAGCAGCTGGGCAGTGGACAATGAGCAGTTCTTC.